The 13 T cell receptor beta chains given below trace back to one sample, sequenced in a study of T cell responses to AZD1222 COVID-19 vaccine. Clones were read by immunoSEQ multiplex PCR, and TCRdb kept only the in-frame ones, dropping some. The sample comprises roughly 110,000 clones, roughly 80% of which are singletons, and about 9.7% rests with the top ten. The source was peripheral blood, collected on day 0 of AZD1222 vaccination. The receptors were gathered from an adult in good health.

The CDR3 is CASSFTGEYGYTF. In DNA form, the CDR3 reads TGTGCCAGCAGCTTCACTGGAGAGTATGGCTACACCTTC. The chain links TRBV7-2 to TRBJ1-2, with D unclear. The length of the CDR3 is 13 residues. Trimming cost V 3 bases and J 5 bases, with 10 bases left between them. CDR1 is SGHTA, CDR2 FQGNSA, per germline.

This clone was seen once. In DNA form, the CDR3 reads TGTGCCAGCAGAAACAGGGGTGGCACTGAAGCTTTCTTT. Translating it yields CASRNRGGTEAFF. This rearrangement joins TRBV2 to TRBJ1-1, with 7 bases matching TRBD1. Germline CDR1 SNHLY, CDR2 FYNNEI. V lost 6 bases to trimming and J lost 4 bases; unmatched junction nucleotides: 5. This CDR3 is 13 amino acids long. The variable domain in full, with the rest retrieved from reference TRBV2 and TRBJ1-1, is EPEVTQTPSHQVTQMGQEVILRCVPISNHLYFYWYRQILGQKVEFLVSFYNNEISEKSEIFDDQFSVERPDGSNFTLKIRSTKLEDSAMYFCASRNRGGTEAFFGQGTRLTVV.

V and J are TRBV24-1 and TRBJ2-7; 9 bases agree with TRBD1. The V segment lost 3 bases and the J segment 7 bases; nucleotides outside the gene matches: 6. Germline V gene sequence: CDR1 KGHDR, CDR2 SFDVKD. This CDR3 comprises 14 residues. In DNA, the CDR3 is TGTGCCACCAGTGATGGGACAGGGTGGAGGGAGCAGTACTTC. Protein product: CATSDGTGWREQYF.

This clone occurred once. This sequence joins TRBV2 and TRBJ1-2; D is uncertain. This CDR3 comprises 14 residues. Trimming pared 0 bases from V and 8 bases from J, leaving 13 bases between. Germline V lookup: CDR1 SNHLY, CDR2 FYNNEI. This CDR3 reads CASSEAGSPRGYTF. The CDR3 region has the DNA TGTGCCAGCAGTGAAGCTGGGTCACCGCGGGGCTACACCTTC.

This chain uses TRBV12-3 or TRBV12-4 with TRBJ1-5; D remains unclear. V was pared by 1 base and J by 7 bases, with 5 bases between. The CDR3 spans 12 residues. The CDR3 sequence: CASSLGQQPQHF. For the CDR3, the DNA is TGTGCCAGCAGTTTAGGCCAACAGCCCCAGCATTTT.

This chain links TRBV18 with TRBJ1-1, with D uncertain. Germline loops: CDR1 KGHSH, CDR2 LQKENI. V shed 4 bases and J shed 2 bases, with 11 bases lying between them. The CDR3 totals 14 residues. The CDR3 here is CASSLTGRNTEAFF. CDR3 DNA: TGTGCCAGCTCACTCACTGGGAGAAACACTGAAGCTTTCTTT.

This sequence joins TRBV25-1 and TRBJ2-1; 13 nucleotides align to TRBD2. The CDR3 is made up of 16 amino acids. Germline V gene lookup returns CDR1 MGHDK and CDR2 SYGVNS. J gave up 8 bases and V 4 bases, and 8 bases lay outside the gene matches. DNA for the CDR3: TGTGCCAGCAGTGCCCTGACTAGCGGGAGGAACCATGAGCAGTTCTTC. Its translation is CASSALTSGRNHEQFF.

The rearrangement links TRBV5-5 to TRBJ2-2, with TRBD2 identical over 7 bases. Germline trimming cut 2 bases from V and 1 base from J; bases unmatched to any gene: 14. Germline CDR1 is SGHKS and CDR2 is YYEKEE (reference sequence). The CDR3 covers 19 residues. CDR3 sequence reads: CASSFSPGLAGRNTGELFF. Here the CDR3 DNA reads TGTGCCAGCAGCTTCAGTCCAGGGTTAGCGGGCAGGAACACCGGGGAGCTGTTTTTT. Drawing the rest from reference TRBV5-5 and TRBJ2-2, the complete variable domain is DAGVTQSPTHLIKTRGQQVTLRCSPISGHKSVSWYQQVLGQGPQFIFQYYEKEERGRGNFPDRFSARQFPNYSSELNVNALLLGDSALYLCASSFSPGLAGRNTGELFFGEGSRLTVL.

The chain combines TRBV12-5 with TRBJ1-2; 11 nucleotides agree with TRBD1. The CDR3 consists of 16 residues. V lost 3 bases, J lost 8 bases, and 11 bases stayed unmatched. CDR1 and CDR2 from the germline V gene are LGHNT and FRNRAP. The CDR3 region has the DNA TGTGCTAGTGGTTTCCATTTTCCGGGACAGGGGGGAGGCTACACCTTC. Amino acid sequence: CASGFHFPGQGGGYTF. Combining the CDR3 with reference TRBV12-5 and TRBJ1-2 gives the whole variable domain DARVTQTPRHKVTEMGQEVTMRCQPILGHNTVFWYRQTMMQGLELLAYFRNRAPLDDSGMPKDRFSAEMPDATLATLKIQPSEPRDSAVYFCASGFHFPGQGGGYTFGSGTRLTVV.

J is TRBJ1-1 and V is TRBV24-1; tentative D call: TRBD1 (5 bases). CDR3 length equals 17 residues. V lost 5 bases and J 0 bases, leaving 18 bases between the germline ends. CDR1 is KGHDR, CDR2 SFDVKD, per germline. CDR3 sequence: CATSGPWGEALNTEAFF. The CDR3 DNA sequence: TGTGCCACCAGTGGACCCTGGGGGGAGGCGCTGAACACTGAAGCTTTCTTT.

The rearrangement uses TRBV7-9 and TRBJ1-4; D uncertain. With 6 bases removed from V and 5 bases from J, the gap between germline ends came to 10 bases. Germline CDR1 reads SEHNR; CDR2 reads FQNEAQ (reference sequence). There are 13 residues in the CDR3. For the CDR3, the DNA is TGTGCCAGCAGTCCCCAGACCAATGAAAAACTGTTTTTT. It is translated as CASSPQTNEKLFF.

Written as DNA, the CDR3 is TGCAGTGCTAGTTACATTAACTACGAGCAGTACTTC. This codes for CSASYINYEQYF. The genes are TRBV20-1 and TRBJ2-7; D is undetermined. The CDR3 spans 12 residues. V lost 3 bases to trimming and J lost 3 bases, with 9 bases between them. Germline lookup yields CDR1 DFQATT and CDR2 SNEGSKA (reference sequence).

This clone was observed once. The chain couples TRBV7-9 to TRBJ1-6, with D possibly TRBD1 on 5 matching bases. The CDR3 is 15 amino acids. The germline V and J ends were trimmed by 5 bases and 0 bases, with 8 bases remaining between them. The germline V gene encodes CDR1 SEHNR and CDR2 FQNEAQ (reference sequence). The CDR3 loop is CASSPRGSYNSPLHF. The CDR3 nucleotides are TGTGCCAGCAGCCCAAGGGGCTCCTATAATTCACCCCTCCACTTT.